The entry below gives a single T cell receptor beta chain sequence along with its context. This sample was taken from a study of control samples from healthy donors and cancer patients. V lost 3 bases and J lost 1; bases outside the gene matches: 4. The CDR3 spans 18 residues. Germline V gene sequence: CDR1 SGHVS, CDR2 FNYEAQ. Here immunoSEQ multiplex PCR was the method, and the copy in TCRdb shows in-frame clones only, minus some. The sample carries about 79,000 clones, 93% recorded once. The receptor's source is a woman aged 40 to 55 with lung cancer. Sequencing input: PBMCs. V is TRBV7-6 and J is TRBJ2-4; TRBD2 aligns across 15 bases. CDR3 protein: CASSFGLAGGPAKNIQYF. The CDR3 coding sequence is TGTGCCAGCAGCTTCGGACTAGCGGGGGGGCCGGCCAAAAACATTCAGTACTTC.